These 9 T cell receptor beta chains came from one sample sequenced in a study of shared clonotypes between healthy human individuals. Clones were sequenced by immunoSEQ multiplex PCR, and TCRdb holds only the in-frame ones, with some missing. Among some 550,000 clones, 97% were seen once, and the ten largest hold around 0.058%. The sample consisted of naive CD4+ T cells sorted from blood. The subset is: CD45RA+ positively selected. All receptors come from a woman in her twenties or thirties in good health.

The rearrangement uses TRBV7-2 and TRBJ2-7; D is perhaps TRBD2 (6 bases). From germline, CDR1 is SGHTA and CDR2 FQGNSA. The CDR3 is made up of 14 amino acids. V dropped 5 bases and J dropped 5 bases, with 16 bases sitting between them. DNA for the CDR3: TGTGCCAGCAGCGTGGAGGGTTTTCTCCACGAGCAGTACTTC. This gives the protein CASSVEGFLHEQYF.

J is TRBJ1-5 and V is TRBV7-9, with a tentative D call TRBD1 (5 bases). The CDR3 is made up of 12 amino acids. In germline, CDR1 is SEHNR, CDR2 FQNEAQ (reference sequence). V was cut by 8 bases and J by 10 bases, with 15 bases left in between. The CDR3: CASSGGISPQHF. The CDR3 DNA sequence: TGTGCCAGCTCTGGGGGAATCAGCCCCCAGCATTTT.

The chain links TRBV11-2 to TRBJ1-1; perhaps TRBD1 as D (5 bases). This CDR3 contains 16 residues. V was shortened by 4 bases and J by 5 bases, with 20 bases between the two germline ends. CDR1 and CDR2 from the germline V gene are SGHAT and FQNNGV. This CDR3 reads CASSSTFQGRRTEAFF. The CDR3 DNA reads TGTGCCAGCAGCTCAACATTCCAGGGACGTCGGACTGAAGCTTTCTTT.

The chain recombines TRBV19 with TRBJ2-3; no firm D call. Germline values: CDR1 LNHDA, CDR2 SQIVND (reference sequence). The CDR3 has 14 residues. Trimming shortened V by 5 bases and J by 4 bases, and 13 bases separated the two germline ends. Here the CDR3 DNA reads TGTGCCAGTAGTTCCCAGACTCGTGCAGATACGCAGTATTTT. It encodes CASSSQTRADTQYF.

The DNA of the CDR3 is TGCGCCAGCAGTGATCAGTACACTGAAGCTTTCTTT. Translation gives CASSDQYTEAFF. The chain joins TRBV10-2 to TRBJ1-1; D gene ambiguous. The ends were cut back, 3 bases at V and 3 bases at J, with 5 bases in the middle. The CDR3 contains 12 residues. Germline CDR1 WSHSY, CDR2 SAAADI.

The chain is built from TRBV28 and TRBJ2-5; a weak D match, TRBD2 (6 bases). Germline CDR1 and CDR2: MDHEN and SYDVKM. The CDR3 length is 16 residues. V lost 6 bases and J 3 bases, leaving 20 bases between the germline ends. This chain's CDR3 is CASSPYRTTRKETQYF. The CDR3 DNA follows: TGTGCCAGCAGCCCCTATCGGACTACGAGAAAAGAGACCCAGTACTTC.

The gene calls are TRBV5-6 and TRBJ1-5; D not certain. The V end lost 3 bases, the J end lost 6 bases, and 13 bases lay between the germline ends. From germline, CDR1 is SGHDT and CDR2 YYEEEE. The CDR3 contains 14 residues. The DNA for the CDR3 is TGTGCCAGCAGCTCGGCTGGGGTCCCTCAGCCCCAGCATTTT. This gives the protein CASSSAGVPQPQHF.

CDR3 loop: CASGAVAVGRDNQPQHF. The DNA of the CDR3 is TGTGCCTCAGGAGCGGTCGCGGTGGGGCGTGACAATCAGCCCCAGCATTTT. The gene calls are TRBV28 and TRBJ1-5; the D gene is possibly TRBD1 (5 bases). The germline V gene encodes CDR1 MDHEN and CDR2 SYDVKM. The CDR3 is 17 residues long. V was cut by 11 bases and J by 3 bases, with 26 bases left in between.

The chain carries TRBV23-1 and TRBJ1-1, with a tentative D call TRBD1 (5 bases). TRBV23-1 falls under the ORF class, with uncertain function. The CDR3 contains 14 residues. Trimming shortened V by 7 bases and J by 7 bases, and 19 bases separated the two germline ends. Written as DNA, the CDR3 is TGCGCCAGCAATCCGACAGCGGTTAAGGGTGAAGCTTTCTTT. Translated, it gives CASNPTAVKGEAFF.